Presented here are 2 T cell receptor beta chains from one specimen sequenced in a study of blood T cell repertoires in COVID-19. Libraries were prepared by immunoSEQ multiplex PCR; TCRdb keeps only in-frame clonotypes and omits some of them. The sample has over 130,000 clones; about 83% are singletons. The sample comprised peripheral blood. Receptor source: a man aged 30-40 years with COVID-19, enrolled during active disease.

This rearrangement joins TRBV3-1 (or the pseudogene TRBV3-2) to TRBJ2-7; D is ambiguous. Looked up from germline, CDR1 is LGHDT and CDR2 is YNNKEL (reference sequence). CDR3 size: 14 residues. V lost 4 bases and J lost 1, with 11 bases in between. The CDR3 DNA sequence: TGTGCCAGCAGCCTTGGCCTTACATCCTACGAGCAGTACTTC. Encoded protein: CASSLGLTSYEQYF.

The rearrangement uses TRBV30 and TRBJ1-1, with 9 bases matching TRBD1. After removal of 3 bases from V and 4 bases from J, the junction contained 6 bases not matched to a gene. The CDR3 covers 14 residues. The V gene's germline CDR1 is GTSNPN and CDR2 SVGIG (reference sequence). Here the CDR3 DNA reads TGTGCCTGGAGCAAACAGGGGGCGACCACTGAAGCTTTCTTT. Translating gives CAWSKQGATTEAFF.